This TCR beta chain derives from a study of CD8 T cells in ankylosing spondylitis. General study findings and limits: Disease-linked clones reportedly concentrated significantly in matched ankylosing spondylitis synovial fluid. A TCR beta motif of seven or eight highly homologous variants appeared characteristic of ankylosing spondylitis blood.

TCRdb redid the calling of the 5' RACE reads with MiXCR, one entry per CDR3 protein. The sample records tens of thousands of distinct CDR3 sequences, 27% being singletons. V was pared by 5 bases and J by 4 bases, with 23 bases between. Germline-derived CDR1 and CDR2 are SGHTA and FQGNSA. The CDR3 spans 17 residues. Details on this clonotype: Its matching antigen is unknown.

The chain carries TRBV7-2 and TRBJ2-5; D might be TRBD2 (6 bases). This TCR derives from a male donor with ankylosing spondylitis or in good health (not recorded which). Sequencing was done on a sample of blood, either unsorted or a sorted T cell fraction (not recorded which). CDR3 loop: CASSPERRGGVLETQYF. The CDR3 nucleotides read TGTGCCAGCAGCCCCGAGAGACGTGGCGGGGTTCTAGAGACCCAGTACTTC.